Listed below are T cell receptor beta chains from one sample, sequenced in a study of T-cell reconstitution after alpha-beta-depleted transplantation in children. Each CDR3 protein gets one entry after TCRdb re-called the PCR reads with MiXCR. The sample contains about 200,000 distinct CDR3 sequences, just over 14% of which appear only once. The sample here was PBMCs from the stem cell graft donor, taken from the stem cell graft. All receptors derive from a human donor who donated a stem cell graft to a child with acute lymphoblastic leukemia. CDR3s include the opening cysteine and the closing phenylalanine or tryptophan. The order of the fields is J gene, D gene, V gene, clone size, CDR3 protein, CDR3 DNA. The D gene is left open where the match is weak. Only part of the rows carry a size: once, few, many, or a class if the clone is expanded.

TRBJ1-5	-	TRBV29-1	many	CSVVGGPNQPQHF	TGCAGCGTTGTGGGGGGCCCCAATCAGCCCCAGCATTTT
TRBJ2-1	-	TRBV15	-	CATSRSLVGVGNEQFF	TGTGCCACCAGCAGATCCTTAGTGGGAGTCGGCAATGAGCAGTTCTTC
TRBJ2-7	-	TRBV5-1	many	CASSYLDTTYEQYF	TGCGCCAGCAGCTACCTGGACACTACCTACGAGCAGTACTTC
TRBJ2-3	TRBD2	TRBV5-6	-	CASSPQGLAGAADTQYF	TGTGCCAGCAGCCCCCAGGGACTAGCGGGAGCAGCAGATACGCAGTATTTT
TRBJ1-5	-	TRBV12-3/TRBV12-4	many	CASRRTGSLNQPQHF	TGTGCCAGCAGACGTACAGGTTCCCTGAATCAGCCCCAGCATTTT
TRBJ2-7	-	TRBV5-1	many	CASSLGSAAYEQYF	TGCGCCAGCAGCTTGGGTTCAGCAGCCTACGAGCAGTACTTC
TRBJ2-3	TRBD2	TRBV6-1	many	CASSHGTSGGTDTQYF	TGTGCCAGCAGCCATGGGACTAGCGGGGGCACAGATACGCAGTATTTT
TRBJ2-2	-	TRBV29-1	many	CSAANPGDTGELFF	TGCAGCGCCGCTAACCCTGGGGACACCGGGGAGCTGTTTTTT
TRBJ1-2	-	TRBV3-1	many	CASSHSHGAGYGYTF	TGTGCCAGCAGCCACAGCCATGGGGCTGGCTATGGCTACACCTTC
TRBJ2-1	-	TRBV11-2	-	CASSPRRGGSYNKQFF	TGTGCCAGCAGCCCCCGGCGGGGCGGATCCTACAATAAGCAGTTCTTC
TRBJ2-7	TRBD1	TRBV29-1	many	CSVERGTGGSYEQYF	TGCAGCGTTGAACGCGGGACAGGGGGCTCCTACGAGCAGTACTTC
TRBJ1-1	-	TRBV5-1	many	CASSPQRGNTEAFF	TGCGCCAGCAGCCCCCAACGAGGGAACACTGAAGCTTTCTTT
TRBJ1-1	TRBD1	TRBV29-1	many	CSGTGVTEAFF	TGCAGCGGCACAGGGGTCACTGAAGCTTTCTTT
TRBJ2-7	TRBD1	TRBV29-1	many	CSVEDRDRYF	TGCAGCGTAGAGGACAGGGACCGGTACTTC
TRBJ2-7	TRBD2	TRBV19	-	CASRTSAGGAYEQYF	TGTGCCAGCAGGACCTCGGCGGGAGGGGCCTACGAGCAGTACTTC
TRBJ2-1	TRBD1	TRBV5-1	many	CASSRGGTGYNEQFF	TGCGCCAGCTCCCGTGGGGGGACAGGGTACAATGAGCAGTTCTTC
TRBJ2-5	-	TRBV29-1	few	CSVGRTASQETQYF	TGCAGCGTTGGGCGGACAGCGAGCCAAGAGACCCAGTACTTC